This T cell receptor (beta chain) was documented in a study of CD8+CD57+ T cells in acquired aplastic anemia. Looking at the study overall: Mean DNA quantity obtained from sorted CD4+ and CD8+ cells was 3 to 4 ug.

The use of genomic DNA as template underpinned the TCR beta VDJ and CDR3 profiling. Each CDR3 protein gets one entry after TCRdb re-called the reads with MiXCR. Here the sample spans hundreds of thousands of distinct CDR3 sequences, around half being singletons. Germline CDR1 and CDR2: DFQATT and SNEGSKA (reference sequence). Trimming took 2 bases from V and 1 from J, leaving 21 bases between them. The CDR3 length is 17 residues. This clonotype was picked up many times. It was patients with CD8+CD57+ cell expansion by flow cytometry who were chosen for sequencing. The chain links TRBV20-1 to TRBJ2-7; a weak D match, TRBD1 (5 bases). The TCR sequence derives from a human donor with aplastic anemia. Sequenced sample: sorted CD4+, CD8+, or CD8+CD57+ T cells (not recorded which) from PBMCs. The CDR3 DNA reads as TGCAGTGCTAGAATTTCGGTTAAAGACAGTGTATCCTACGAGCAGTACTTC. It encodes CSARISVKDSVSYEQYF.